These 26 T cell receptor beta chains came from one sample sequenced in a study of cytomegalovirus exposure and HLA in healthy donors. Use of 60 Vbeta and 13 Jbeta primers characterized the PCR. Data came from immunoSEQ multiplex PCR; TCRdb stores just in-frame clones and leaves some out. The sample contains more than 75,000 clones, around 79% of which appear only once. Sequenced input: PBMCs. These receptor sequences come from a man aged 30-40 years in good health and CMV-seronegative.

This clone was seen only a few times. V gene TRBV6-5 combines with J gene TRBJ1-5; D is uncertain. Germline V gene data show CDR1 as MNHEY and CDR2 as SVGAGI. The CDR3 runs to 14 residues. Trimming removed 6 bases from V and 4 bases from J, with 13 bases in between. CDR3 residues: CASRRPGGNQPQHF. DNA for the CDR3: TGTGCCAGCAGACGGCCAGGAGGAAATCAGCCCCAGCATTTT.

The rearrangement uses TRBV18 and TRBJ2-5; no firm D call. With 4 bases removed from V and 3 bases from J, the gap between germline ends came to 15 bases. The CDR3 spans 15 residues. Germline V gives CDR1 KGHSH, CDR2 LQKENI. CDR3 bases: TGTGCCAGCTCACTCACCCTCCTTGCGGAAGAGACCCAGTACTTC. Protein: CASSLTLLAEETQYF.

This clone was observed once. V is TRBV28 and J is TRBJ1-2; D may be TRBD1 (5 bases). Trimming left V 8 bases short and J 5 bases short, with 15 bases between. Germline V gene sequence: CDR1 MDHEN, CDR2 SYDVKM. This CDR3 region has 13 residues. The CDR3 DNA sequence: TGTGCCAGCGGCGGGATGGGGGTTTATGGCTACACCTTC. Translation: CASGGMGVYGYTF.

The J gene is TRBJ2-7, the V gene TRBV27, with 8 bases matching TRBD2. Trimming removed 0 bases from V and 2 bases from J; junction bases left unmatched: 3. The CDR3 totals 15 residues. Germline loops: CDR1 MNHEY, CDR2 SMNVEV (reference sequence). Here the CDR3 reads CASSLSAGGPYEQYF. CDR3 in DNA: TGTGCCAGCAGTTTATCTGCGGGGGGACCCTACGAGCAGTACTTC.

This clone appeared a single time. This chain links TRBV11-1 with TRBJ2-7, with D hard to call. The V end was cut by 2 bases, the J end by 3 bases, with 8 bases between. The germline V gene has CDR1 SGHAT and CDR2 FQDESV (reference sequence). This CDR3 region has 13 residues. CDR3 coding DNA: TGTGCCAGCAGCTTACAGGTGTTCTACGAGCAGTACTTC. This sequence encodes CASSLQVFYEQYF.

This clone was seen only a few times. This chain links TRBV28 with TRBJ2-7, with 12 positions matching TRBD2. The CDR3 is 19 residues long. Germline loops: CDR1 MDHEN, CDR2 SYDVKM. J gave up 2 bases and V 2 bases, and 13 bases lay outside the gene matches. In DNA form, the CDR3 reads TGTGCCAGCAGTTTACCGGCTAGCGGGAGGGCCTCGACGCCCTACGAGCAGTACTTC. This encodes CASSLPASGRASTPYEQYF.

This chain connects TRBV9 to TRBJ2-6, with D perhaps TRBD2 (5 bases). Germline values: CDR1 SGDLS, CDR2 YYNGEE. This CDR3 is 15 amino acids long. V was trimmed by 0 bases and J by 2 bases, leaving 6 bases between them. CDR3 sequence: CASSVGGAGANVLTF. The DNA for the CDR3 is TGTGCCAGCAGCGTAGGGGGAGCTGGGGCCAACGTCCTGACTTTC.

There are a few counts of this clone. The gene calls are TRBV2 and TRBJ1-1; D remains unclear. The CDR3 covers 14 residues. CDR1 and CDR2 from the germline V gene are SNHLY and FYNNEI. The V and J ends lost 8 bases and 1 base respectively, with 14 bases between them. CDR3 loop: CASLHSHRNTEAFF. The CDR3 DNA reads as TGTGCCAGCCTGCATTCACATCGGAACACTGAAGCTTTCTTT.

In its sample, this clone ranks as medium-sized. The chain employs TRBV4-2 and TRBJ2-2; TRBD2 agrees at 12 bases. Germline V gives CDR1 LGHNA, CDR2 YNFKEQ. This CDR3 is 15 amino acids long. Trimming removed 4 bases from V and 4 bases from J; junction bases left unmatched: 1. CDR3 bases: TGTGCCAGCAGCCCGACTAGCGGGAGCACCGGGGAGCTGTTTTTT. Its protein product is CASSPTSGSTGELFF.

The rearrangement links TRBV30 to TRBJ2-1, with D tentatively TRBD2 (6 bases). V was clipped by 0 bases and J by 7 bases, with 16 bases between them. CDR3 length: 15 residues. From germline, CDR1 is GTSNPN and CDR2 SVGIG (reference sequence). The CDR3 spells CAWSVGLPPYNEQFF. The CDR3 bases are TGTGCCTGGAGTGTGGGACTCCCCCCTTATAATGAGCAGTTCTTC.

The chain carries TRBV7-9 and TRBJ2-7, with 9 bases matching TRBD1. Trimming removed 5 bases from V and 1 base from J; junction bases left unmatched: 6. This CDR3 has 15 residues. Germline V lookup: CDR1 SEHNR, CDR2 FQNEAQ (reference sequence). The chain's CDR3 is CASSTNRGQSYEQYF. CDR3 in DNA: TGTGCCAGCAGCACCAACAGGGGGCAATCCTACGAGCAGTACTTC.

The rearrangement joins TRBV6-5 to TRBJ1-2, with D perhaps TRBD1 (5 bases). Trimming stripped 6 bases from V and 7 bases from J, with 15 bases between. The CDR3 is 13 residues long. Per the germline V gene, CDR1 is MNHEY and CDR2 is SVGAGI. The CDR3 nucleotides read TGTGCCAGCAGCCGCACAGGAAGGGGTGGCTACACCTTC. It encodes CASSRTGRGGYTF.

The V and J genes are TRBV13 and TRBJ2-7; D might be TRBD1 (5 bases). The CDR3 covers 14 residues. The V gene lost 3 bases and the J gene lost 2 bases, with 11 bases spanning the gap. CDR1 is PRHDT, CDR2 FYEKMQ, per germline (reference sequence). The CDR3 sequence: CASSFPNRPYEQYF. The CDR3 DNA is TGTGCCAGCAGCTTTCCGAACAGGCCCTACGAGCAGTACTTC.

V usage is TRBV7-9 and J usage is TRBJ2-5; 8 positions match TRBD1. V lost 0 bases and J lost 5; bases outside the gene matches: 5. The CDR3 totals 15 residues. Looked up from germline, CDR1 is SEHNR and CDR2 is FQNEAQ (reference sequence). This CDR3 reads CASSLALGQGETQYF. CDR3 bases: TGTGCCAGCAGCTTAGCTTTAGGACAGGGTGAGACCCAGTACTTC.

The genes are TRBV5-5 and TRBJ2-5; 7 nucleotides agree with TRBD1. The J call may not be correct, given that the DNA end is closer to TRBJ2-7. CDR1 SGHKS and CDR2 YYEKEE come from the germline V gene (reference sequence). The length of the CDR3 is 13 residues. CDR3 residues: CASRGRGPYEQYF. DNA of the CDR3: TGTGCCAGCAGGGGTAGGGGGCCCTACGAGCAGTACTTC.

The chain joins TRBV19 to TRBJ1-5; a weak D match, TRBD1 (6 bases). This CDR3 is built from 15 residues. Trimming took off 5 bases at V and 3 bases at J, with 14 bases between the two ends. Germline V gene sequence: CDR1 LNHDA, CDR2 SQIVND (reference sequence). As DNA, the CDR3 is TGTGCCAGTAGTGGACAGAGAGTGATCAATCAGCCCCAGCATTTT. The encoded protein is CASSGQRVINQPQHF.

The chain uses TRBV2 and TRBJ2-2; D is unresolved. Trimming stripped 4 bases from V and 1 base from J, with 10 bases between. The germline gives CDR1 SNHLY, CDR2 FYNNEI. CDR3 length: 15 residues. The CDR3, as DNA: TGTGCCAGCAGTGGTGAAGCCGGGAACACCGGGGAGCTGTTTTTT. Translation: CASSGEAGNTGELFF.

This rearrangement joins TRBV29-1 to TRBJ2-7; D is possibly TRBD1 (7 bases). V shed 6 bases and J shed 4 bases, with 16 bases lying between them. Germline lookup yields CDR1 SQVTM and CDR2 ANQGSEA. The CDR3 consists of 13 residues. The CDR3 DNA is TGCAGCGTCCCCAGGGGGGCGGGGTACGAGCAGTACTTC. It codes for CSVPRGAGYEQYF.

V gene TRBV10-3 combines with J gene TRBJ1-5; TRBD1 might be the D (5 bases). The germline gives CDR1 ENHRY, CDR2 SYGVKD. The length of the CDR3 is 13 residues. V lost 3 bases to trimming and J lost 6 bases, with 9 bases between them. CDR3 DNA: TGTGCCATCAGTGACGGGGGTATTCAGCCCCAGCATTTT. This translates into CAISDGGIQPQHF.

The V call is TRBV13, the J call TRBJ1-2; no firm D call. Per germline, CDR1 PRHDT and CDR2 FYEKMQ (reference sequence). This CDR3 spans 17 amino acids. V dropped 2 bases and J dropped 5 bases, with 21 bases sitting between them. The CDR3 protein is CASSLRREETARYGYTF. In DNA form, the CDR3 reads TGTGCCAGCAGCTTAAGACGGGAGGAAACGGCTCGGTATGGCTACACCTTC.

This chain connects TRBV4-2 to TRBJ2-2, with D possibly matching TRBD2 (5 bases). CDR3 size: 17 residues. Germline V lookup: CDR1 LGHNA, CDR2 YNFKEQ. Trimming removed 0 bases from V and 6 bases from J, with 17 bases in between. The CDR3 here is CASSQESTGYLPGELFF. The CDR3, as DNA: TGTGCCAGCAGCCAAGAAAGTACGGGATATCTACCCGGGGAGCTGTTTTTT.

The chain joins TRBV12-2 to TRBJ1-1; the DNA was not used to check the table's D call, TRBD1. TRBV12-2 is assigned pseudogene status. CDR3 length equals 15 residues. The CDR3 DNA sequence: TGTGCAAGTCGCCCACGCAGGGGGCAAGGTACTGAAGCTTTCTTT. This gives the protein CASRPRRGQGTEAFF.

The chain carries TRBV7-2 and TRBJ1-1, with 11 bases identical to TRBD1. Trimming took 5 bases from V and 8 from J; bases not matched to a gene: 16. The CDR3 has 17 amino acids. Per the germline V gene, CDR1 is SGHTA and CDR2 is FQGNSA. As DNA, the CDR3 is TGTGCCAGCAGCCCCTCGGGAGGGGGACAGGGGGTTTTAGAAGCTTTCTTT. It codes for CASSPSGGGQGVLEAFF.

The J gene is TRBJ2-2, the V gene TRBV19; a weak D match, TRBD2 (6 bases). This CDR3 is built from 15 residues. V lost 3 bases to trimming and J lost 5 bases, with 13 bases between them. Germline-derived CDR1 and CDR2 are LNHDA and SQIVND (reference sequence). The CDR3 loop is CASSISWTKTGELFF. CDR3 nucleotides: TGTGCCAGTAGTATCTCCTGGACTAAGACCGGGGAGCTGTTTTTT.

This clone came up a few times. This sequence joins TRBV7-9 and TRBJ2-1; 9 positions agree with TRBD2. CDR1 is SEHNR and CDR2 is FQNEAQ in the germline V gene (reference sequence). The CDR3 is made up of 17 amino acids. Germline trimming cut 0 bases from V and 1 base from J; bases unmatched to any gene: 4. Here the CDR3 DNA reads TGTGCCAGCAGCTTAGCGGAAACTAGCGGGTCCTACAATGAGCAGTTCTTC. Its protein is CASSLAETSGSYNEQFF.

The chain is built from TRBV29-1 and TRBJ1-4; 9 bases map to TRBD1. V lost 4 bases, J lost 7 bases, and 7 bases stayed unmatched. The CDR3 covers 14 residues. Germline CDR1 and CDR2: SQVTM and ANQGSEA. The CDR3 region is CSVAGTGRSEKLFF. The CDR3 DNA reads TGCAGCGTTGCGGGGACAGGGAGAAGTGAAAAACTGTTTTTT.